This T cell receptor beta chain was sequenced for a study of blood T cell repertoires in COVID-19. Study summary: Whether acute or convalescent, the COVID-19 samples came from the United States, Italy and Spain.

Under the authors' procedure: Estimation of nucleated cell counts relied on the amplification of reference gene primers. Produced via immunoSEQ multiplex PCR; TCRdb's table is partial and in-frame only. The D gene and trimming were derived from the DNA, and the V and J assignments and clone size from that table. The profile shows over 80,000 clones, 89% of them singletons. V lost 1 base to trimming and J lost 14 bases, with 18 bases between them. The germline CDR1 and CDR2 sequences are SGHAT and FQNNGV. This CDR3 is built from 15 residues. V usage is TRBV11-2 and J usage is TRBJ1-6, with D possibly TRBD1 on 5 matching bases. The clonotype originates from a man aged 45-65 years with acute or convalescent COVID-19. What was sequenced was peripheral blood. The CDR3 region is CASSLVSGWVLSLHF. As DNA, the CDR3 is TGTGCCAGCAGCTTAGTTTCAGGGTGGGTTTTGTCCCTCCACTTT.